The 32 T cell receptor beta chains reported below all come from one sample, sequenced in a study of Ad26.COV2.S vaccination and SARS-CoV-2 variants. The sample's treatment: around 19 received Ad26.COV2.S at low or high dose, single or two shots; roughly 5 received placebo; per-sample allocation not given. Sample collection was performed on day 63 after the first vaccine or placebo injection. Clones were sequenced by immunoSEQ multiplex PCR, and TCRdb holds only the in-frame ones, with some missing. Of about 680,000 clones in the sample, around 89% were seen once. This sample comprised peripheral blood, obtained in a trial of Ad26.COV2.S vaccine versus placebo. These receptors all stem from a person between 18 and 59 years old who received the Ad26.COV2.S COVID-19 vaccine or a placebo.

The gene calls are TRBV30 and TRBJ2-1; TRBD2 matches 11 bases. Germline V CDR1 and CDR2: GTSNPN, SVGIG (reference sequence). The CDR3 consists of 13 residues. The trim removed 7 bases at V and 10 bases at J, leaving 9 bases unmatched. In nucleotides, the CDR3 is TGTGCCTTTACTAGCGGGAGTTTCCGGGAGCAGTTCTTC. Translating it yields CAFTSGSFREQFF. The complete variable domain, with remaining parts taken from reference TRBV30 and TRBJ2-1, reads SQTIHQWPATLVQPVGSPLSLECTVEGTSNPNLYWYRQAAGRGLQLLFYSVGIGQISSEVPQNLSASRPQDRQFILSSKKLLLSDSGFYLCAFTSGSFREQFFGPGTRLTVL.

CDR3 residues: CASRERGRDQETQYF. DNA for the CDR3: TGTGCCAGTAGGGAGAGGGGGAGGGACCAAGAGACCCAGTACTTC. This rearrangement joins TRBV19 to TRBJ2-5; a weak D match, TRBD2 (7 bases). CDR1 is LNHDA and CDR2 is SQIVND in the germline V gene (reference sequence). The V end was cut by 6 bases, the J end by 0 bases, with 14 bases between. The CDR3 consists of 15 residues. Variable domain in full (rest from reference TRBV19 and TRBJ2-5): DGGITQSPKYLFRKEGQNVTLSCEQNLNHDAMYWYRQDPGQGLRLIYYSQIVNDFQKGDIAEGYSVSREKKESFPLTVTSAQKNPTAFYLCASRERGRDQETQYFGPGTRLLVL.

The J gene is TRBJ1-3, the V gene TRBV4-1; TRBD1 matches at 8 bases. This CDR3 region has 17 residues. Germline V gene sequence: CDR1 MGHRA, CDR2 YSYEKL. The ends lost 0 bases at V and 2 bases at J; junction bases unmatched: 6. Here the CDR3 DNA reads TGCGCCAGCAGCCAAGAGCCTCCGGACAGGGCTGGAAACACCATATATTTT. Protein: CASSQEPPDRAGNTIYF.

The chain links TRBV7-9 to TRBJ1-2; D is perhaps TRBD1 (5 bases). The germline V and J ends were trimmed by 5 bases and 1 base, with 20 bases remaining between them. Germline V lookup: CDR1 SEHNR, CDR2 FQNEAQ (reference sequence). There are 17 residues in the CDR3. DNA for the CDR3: TGTGCCAGCAGCCACCCCAGGTTGGAGGGGCTTAACTATGGCTACACCTTC. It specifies CASSHPRLEGLNYGYTF.

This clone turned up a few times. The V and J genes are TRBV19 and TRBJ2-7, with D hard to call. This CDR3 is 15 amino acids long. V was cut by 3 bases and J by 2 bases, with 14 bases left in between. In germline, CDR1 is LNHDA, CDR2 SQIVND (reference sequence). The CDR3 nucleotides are TGTGCCAGTAGTATCATCGGTGCCGCAGCCTACGAGCAGTACTTC. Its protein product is CASSIIGAAAYEQYF.

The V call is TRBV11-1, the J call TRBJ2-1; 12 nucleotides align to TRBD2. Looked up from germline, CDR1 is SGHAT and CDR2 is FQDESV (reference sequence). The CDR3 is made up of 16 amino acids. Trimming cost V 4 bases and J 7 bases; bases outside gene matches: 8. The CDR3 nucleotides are TGTGCCAGCAGCTCGGCTAGCGGGAGGGCCCGTAATGAGCAGTTCTTC. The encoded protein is CASSSASGRARNEQFF.

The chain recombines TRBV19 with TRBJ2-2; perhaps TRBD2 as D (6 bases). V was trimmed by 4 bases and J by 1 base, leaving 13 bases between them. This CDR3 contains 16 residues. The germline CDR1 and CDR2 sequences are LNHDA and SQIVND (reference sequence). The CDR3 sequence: CASSRYSAGNTGELFF. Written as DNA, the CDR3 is TGTGCCAGTAGTAGATACTCAGCGGGGAACACCGGGGAGCTGTTTTTT. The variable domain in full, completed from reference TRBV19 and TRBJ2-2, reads DGGITQSPKYLFRKEGQNVTLSCEQNLNHDAMYWYRQDPGQGLRLIYYSQIVNDFQKGDIAEGYSVSREKKESFPLTVTSAQKNPTAFYLCASSRYSAGNTGELFFGEGSRLTVL.

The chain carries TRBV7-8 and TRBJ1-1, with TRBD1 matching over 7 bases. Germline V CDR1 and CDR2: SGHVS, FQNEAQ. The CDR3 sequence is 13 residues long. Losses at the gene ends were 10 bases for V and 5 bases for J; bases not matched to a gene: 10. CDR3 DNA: TGTGCCACATCGACAGGGCCGGGGACTGAAGCTTTCTTT. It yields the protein CATSTGPGTEAFF.

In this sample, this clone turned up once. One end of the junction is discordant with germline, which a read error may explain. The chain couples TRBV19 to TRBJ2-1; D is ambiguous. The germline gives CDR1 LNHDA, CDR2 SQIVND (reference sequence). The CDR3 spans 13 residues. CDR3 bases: TGTGCCAGTAGTATTCAATTGAGCCCCGAGCAATTCTTC. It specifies CASSIQLSPEQFF.

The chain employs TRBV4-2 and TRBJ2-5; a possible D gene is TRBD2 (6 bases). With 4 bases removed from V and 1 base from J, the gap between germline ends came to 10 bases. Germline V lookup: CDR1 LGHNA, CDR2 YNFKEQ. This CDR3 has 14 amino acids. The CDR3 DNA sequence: TGTGCCAGCAGCCGCGGGGTGGCCCAAGAGACCCAGTACTTC. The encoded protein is CASSRGVAQETQYF.

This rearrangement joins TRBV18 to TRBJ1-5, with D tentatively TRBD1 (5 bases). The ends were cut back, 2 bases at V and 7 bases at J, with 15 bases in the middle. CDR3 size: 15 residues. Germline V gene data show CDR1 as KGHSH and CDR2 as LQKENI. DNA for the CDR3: TGTGCCAGCTCACCAAGTACGGGGGAGGGACAGCCCCAGCATTTT. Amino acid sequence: CASSPSTGEGQPQHF. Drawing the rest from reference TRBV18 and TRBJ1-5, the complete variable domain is NAGVMQNPRHLVRRRGQEARLRCSPMKGHSHVYWYRQLPEEGLKFMVYLQKENIIDESGMPKERFSAEFPKEGPSILRIQQVVRGDSAAYFCASSPSTGEGQPQHFGDGTRLSIL.

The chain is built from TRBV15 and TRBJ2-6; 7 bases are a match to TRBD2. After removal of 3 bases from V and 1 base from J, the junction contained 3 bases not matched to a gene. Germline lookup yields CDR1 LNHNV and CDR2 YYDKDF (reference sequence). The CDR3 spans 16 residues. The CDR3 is CATSRDSGSGANVLTF. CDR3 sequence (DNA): TGTGCCACCAGCAGGGATAGCGGGTCTGGGGCCAACGTCCTGACTTTC.

The CDR3 nucleotides are TGTGCCACCAGCAGAGATTTGAGCGGGGGGCGAGGGCAGTTCTTC. Its translation is CATSRDLSGGRGQFF. The V and J genes are TRBV15 and TRBJ2-1, with TRBD2 matching 9 bases. The V segment lost 0 bases and the J segment 12 bases; nucleotides outside the gene matches: 9. Germline V gene data show CDR1 as LNHNV and CDR2 as YYDKDF (reference sequence). The CDR3 sequence is 15 residues long.

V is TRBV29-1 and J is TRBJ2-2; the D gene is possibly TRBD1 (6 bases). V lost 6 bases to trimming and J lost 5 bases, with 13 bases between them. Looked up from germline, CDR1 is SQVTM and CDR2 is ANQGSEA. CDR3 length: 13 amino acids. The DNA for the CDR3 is TGCAGCGTCGATAAAGGGGGTACCGGGGAGCTGTTTTTT. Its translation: CSVDKGGTGELFF.

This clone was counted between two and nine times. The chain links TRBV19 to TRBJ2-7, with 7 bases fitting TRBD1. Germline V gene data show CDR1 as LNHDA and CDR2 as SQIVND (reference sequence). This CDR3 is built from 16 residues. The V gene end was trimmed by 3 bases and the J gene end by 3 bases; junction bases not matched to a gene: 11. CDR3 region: CASSIDRAQAIYEQYF. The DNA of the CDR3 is TGTGCCAGTAGTATCGACAGGGCTCAAGCAATCTACGAGCAGTACTTC.

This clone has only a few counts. Written as DNA, the CDR3 is TGTGCCAGCAGAGACCAGGGCGGCAATCAGCCCCAGCATTTT. This encodes CASRDQGGNQPQHF. V is TRBV2 and J is TRBJ1-5; the D gene is possibly TRBD1 (5 bases). CDR3 size: 14 residues. Germline V gene sequence: CDR1 SNHLY, CDR2 FYNNEI. Trimming removed 6 bases from V and 2 bases from J, with 11 bases in between.

The CDR3 spells CASSSGTAYGYTF. In DNA form, the CDR3 reads TGTGCCAGTAGTTCCGGGACCGCTTATGGCTACACCTTC. V and J are TRBV19 and TRBJ1-2, with TRBD1 as a possible D gene (5 bases). From germline, CDR1 is LNHDA and CDR2 SQIVND (reference sequence). The CDR3 spans 13 residues. V was trimmed by 5 bases and J by 5 bases, leaving 12 bases between them.

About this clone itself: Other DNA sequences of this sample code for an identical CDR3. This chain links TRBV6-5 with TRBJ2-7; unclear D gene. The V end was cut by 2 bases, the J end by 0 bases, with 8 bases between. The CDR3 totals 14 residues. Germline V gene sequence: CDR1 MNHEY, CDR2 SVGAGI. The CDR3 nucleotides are TGTGCCAGCAGTTACGAGCGCGGCTCCTACGAGCAGTACTTC. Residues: CASSYERGSYEQYF.

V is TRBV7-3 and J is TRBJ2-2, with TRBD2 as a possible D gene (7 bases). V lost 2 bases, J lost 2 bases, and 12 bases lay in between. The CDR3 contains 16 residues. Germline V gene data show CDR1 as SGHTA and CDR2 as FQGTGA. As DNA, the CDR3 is TGTGCCAGCAGCTTACTCGGGGGGCCCAACACCGGGGAGCTGTTTTTT. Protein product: CASSLLGGPNTGELFF.

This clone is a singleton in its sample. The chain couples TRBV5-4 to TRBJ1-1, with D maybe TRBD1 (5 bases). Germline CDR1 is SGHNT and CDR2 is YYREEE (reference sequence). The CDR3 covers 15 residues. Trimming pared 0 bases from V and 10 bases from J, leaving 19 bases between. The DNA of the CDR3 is TGTGCCAGCAGCTTGGATGTCCGGCAGGGAGGAAGAGCTTTCTTT. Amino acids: CASSLDVRQGGRAFF.

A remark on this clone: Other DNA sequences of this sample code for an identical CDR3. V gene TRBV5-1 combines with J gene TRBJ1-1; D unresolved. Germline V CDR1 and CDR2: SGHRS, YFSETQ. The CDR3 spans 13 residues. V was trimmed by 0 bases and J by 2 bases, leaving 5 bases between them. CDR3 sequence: CASSLEGNTEAFF. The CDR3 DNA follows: TGCGCCAGCAGCTTGGAGGGAAACACTGAAGCTTTCTTT.

This chain's CDR3 is CATSDPAGGSETQYF. CDR3 nucleotide sequence: TGTGCCACCAGTGATCCAGCGGGGGGATCAGAGACCCAGTACTTC. The chain couples TRBV24-1 to TRBJ2-5, with 9 bases lining up with TRBD2. Trimming at V came to 3 bases and at J to 4 bases, leaving 5 bases not matched to a gene. CDR1 is KGHDR and CDR2 is SFDVKD in the germline V gene. The CDR3 loop spans 15 amino acids.

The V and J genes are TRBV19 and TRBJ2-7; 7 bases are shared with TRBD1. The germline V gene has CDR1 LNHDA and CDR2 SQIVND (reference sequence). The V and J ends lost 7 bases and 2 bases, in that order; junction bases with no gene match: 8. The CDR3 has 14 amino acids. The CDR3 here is CASTLRQGAYEQYF. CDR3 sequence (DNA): TGTGCCAGTACCCTAAGACAGGGTGCCTACGAGCAGTACTTC.

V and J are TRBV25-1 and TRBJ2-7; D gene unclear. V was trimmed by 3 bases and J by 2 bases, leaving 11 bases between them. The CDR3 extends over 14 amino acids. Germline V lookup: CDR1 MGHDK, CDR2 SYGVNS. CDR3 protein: CASSDLGPPYEQYF. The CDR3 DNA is TGTGCCAGCAGTGATCTGGGCCCCCCCTACGAGCAGTACTTC.

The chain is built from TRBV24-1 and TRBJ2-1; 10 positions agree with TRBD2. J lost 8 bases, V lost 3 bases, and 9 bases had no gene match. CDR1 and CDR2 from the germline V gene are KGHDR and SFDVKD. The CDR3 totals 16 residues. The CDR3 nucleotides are TGTGCCACCAGTGATCTCAGCGGGAGGGCCGTGGATGAGCAGTTCTTC. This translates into CATSDLSGRAVDEQFF.

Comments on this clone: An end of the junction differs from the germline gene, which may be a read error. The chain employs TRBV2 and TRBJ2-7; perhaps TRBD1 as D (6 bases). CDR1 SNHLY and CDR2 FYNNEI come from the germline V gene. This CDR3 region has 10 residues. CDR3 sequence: CASSHREHRF. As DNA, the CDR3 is TGTGCCAGCAGCCACAGGGAACACCGCTTC.

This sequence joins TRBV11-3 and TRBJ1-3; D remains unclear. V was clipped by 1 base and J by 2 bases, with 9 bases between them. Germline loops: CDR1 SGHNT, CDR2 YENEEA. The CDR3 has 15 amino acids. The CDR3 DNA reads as TGTGCCAGCAGCTTAGGGGCATCGCCTGGAAACACCATATATTTT. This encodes CASSLGASPGNTIYF.

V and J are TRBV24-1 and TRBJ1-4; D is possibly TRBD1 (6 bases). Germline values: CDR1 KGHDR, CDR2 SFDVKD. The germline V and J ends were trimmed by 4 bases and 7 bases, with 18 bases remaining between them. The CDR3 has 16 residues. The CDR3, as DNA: TGTGCCACCAGTGAGGGGGGCCCGACAAGGGGTGAAAAACTGTTTTTT. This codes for CATSEGGPTRGEKLFF.

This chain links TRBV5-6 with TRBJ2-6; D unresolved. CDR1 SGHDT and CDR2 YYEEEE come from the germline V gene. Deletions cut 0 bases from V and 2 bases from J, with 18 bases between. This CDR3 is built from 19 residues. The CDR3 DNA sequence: TGTGCCAGCAGCTTGGGTAGGAGACGGCCAATTACTGGGGCCAACGTCCTGACTTTC. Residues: CASSLGRRRPITGANVLTF.

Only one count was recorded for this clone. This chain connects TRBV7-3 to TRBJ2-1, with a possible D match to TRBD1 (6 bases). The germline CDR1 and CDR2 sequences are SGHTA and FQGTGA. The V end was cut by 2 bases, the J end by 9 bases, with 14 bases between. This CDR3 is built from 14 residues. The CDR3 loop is CASSLGSRGTEQFF. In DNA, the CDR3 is TGTGCCAGCAGCTTAGGATCAAGGGGGACTGAGCAGTTCTTC. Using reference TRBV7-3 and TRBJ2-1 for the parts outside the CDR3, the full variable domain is GAGVSQTPSNKVTEKGKYVELRCDPISGHTALYWYRQSLGQGPEFLIYFQGTGAADDSGLPNDRFFAVRPEGSVSTLKIQRTERGDSAVYLCASSLGSRGTEQFFGPGTRLTVL.

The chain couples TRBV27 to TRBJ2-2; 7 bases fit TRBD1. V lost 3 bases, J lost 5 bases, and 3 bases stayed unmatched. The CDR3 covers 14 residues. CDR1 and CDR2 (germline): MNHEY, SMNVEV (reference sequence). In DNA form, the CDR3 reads TGTGCCAGCAGTTTTACAGGGGTGACCGGGGAGCTGTTTTTT. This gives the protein CASSFTGVTGELFF.

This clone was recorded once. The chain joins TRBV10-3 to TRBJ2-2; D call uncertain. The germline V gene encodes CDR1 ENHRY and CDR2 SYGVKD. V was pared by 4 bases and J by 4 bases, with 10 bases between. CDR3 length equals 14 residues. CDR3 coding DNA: TGTGCCATCAGTGTAGGGCAGCCCACCGGGGAGCTGTTTTTT. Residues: CAISVGQPTGELFF.